The 2 T cell receptor beta chains below come from one sample, sequenced in a study of STAT5B mutations in CD4+ large granular lymphocyte leukemia. Repertoires were generated with immunoSEQ multiplex PCR, while TCRdb's copy carries only in-frame clones and drops some. The sample carries 45,000 to 55,000 clones, about three quarters recorded once. The sample was CD4+ T cells from blood buffy coats. The origin of the receptors is a human donor in good health.

V is TRBV28 and J is TRBJ2-7; D is possibly TRBD1 (6 bases). Trimming left V 5 bases short and J 2 bases short, with 10 bases between. This CDR3 region has 13 residues. Germline V gives CDR1 MDHEN, CDR2 SYDVKM. The CDR3 DNA sequence: TGTGCCAGCAGTCCGACAGGTCCCTACGAGCAGTACGTC. Its protein is CASSPTGPYEQYV.

This clone was seen only a few times. This rearrangement joins TRBV19 to TRBJ1-1; 7 nucleotides agree with TRBD1. The ends lost 4 bases at V and 6 bases at J; junction bases unmatched: 11. Germline CDR1 reads LNHDA; CDR2 reads SQIVND (reference sequence). This CDR3 contains 15 residues. CDR3 in DNA: TGTGCCAGTAGTACAAGCCTCGGGACAGCCTCTGAAGCTTTCTTT. Translation: CASSTSLGTASEAFF. Full variable domain (rest looked up from reference TRBV19 and TRBJ1-1): DGGITQSPKYLFRKEGQNVTLSCEQNLNHDAMYWYRQDPGQGLRLIYYSQIVNDFQKGDIAEGYSVSREKKESFPLTVTSAQKNPTAFYLCASSTSLGTASEAFFGQGTRLTVV.